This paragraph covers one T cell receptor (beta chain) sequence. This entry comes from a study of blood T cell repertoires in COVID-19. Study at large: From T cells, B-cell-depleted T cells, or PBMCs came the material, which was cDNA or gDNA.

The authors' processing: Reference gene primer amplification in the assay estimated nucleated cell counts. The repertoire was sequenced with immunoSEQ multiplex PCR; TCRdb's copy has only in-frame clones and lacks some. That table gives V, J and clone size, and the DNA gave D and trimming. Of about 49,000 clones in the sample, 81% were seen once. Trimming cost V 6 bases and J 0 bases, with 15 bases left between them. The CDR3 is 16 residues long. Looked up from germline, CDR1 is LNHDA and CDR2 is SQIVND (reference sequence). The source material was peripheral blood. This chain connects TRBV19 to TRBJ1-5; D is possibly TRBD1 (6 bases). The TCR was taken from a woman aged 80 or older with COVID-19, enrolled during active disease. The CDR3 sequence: CASSSAGTNSNQPQHF. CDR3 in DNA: TGTGCCAGTAGCTCTGCCGGGACAAATAGCAATCAGCCCCAGCATTTT.